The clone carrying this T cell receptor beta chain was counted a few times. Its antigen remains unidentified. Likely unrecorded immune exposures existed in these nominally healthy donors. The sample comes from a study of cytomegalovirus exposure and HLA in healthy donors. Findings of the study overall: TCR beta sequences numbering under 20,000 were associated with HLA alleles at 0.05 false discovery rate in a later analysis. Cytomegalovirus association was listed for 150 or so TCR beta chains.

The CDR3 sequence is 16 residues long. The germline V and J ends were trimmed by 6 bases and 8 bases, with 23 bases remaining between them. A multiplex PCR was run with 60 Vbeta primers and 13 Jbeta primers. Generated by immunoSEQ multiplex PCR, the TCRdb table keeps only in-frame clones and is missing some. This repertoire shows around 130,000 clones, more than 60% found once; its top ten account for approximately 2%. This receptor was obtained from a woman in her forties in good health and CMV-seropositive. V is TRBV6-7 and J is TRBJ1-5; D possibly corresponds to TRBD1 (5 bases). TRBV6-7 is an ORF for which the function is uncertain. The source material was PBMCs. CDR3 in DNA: TGTGCCAGCAGCCTCAATCGGGGGGGGTTTAACAAGCCCCAGCATTTT. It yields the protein CASSLNRGGFNKPQHF.